The 17 T cell receptor beta chains below all came from one sample that was sequenced in a study of CD8+ T cells in alopecia areata listed by TCRdb under 2018. The library was obtained by the immunoSEQ multiplex PCR assay. To provide template for TCR sequencing, every sample had RNA extracted and reverse transcribed into cDNA. In its TCRdb copy, this immuneACCESS table keeps in-frame sequences only and misses some clones. Where compared with another copy, unresolved V genes explain less than half of these, and the others have no known cause. Here the sample has hundreds of thousands of clones; approximately 67% occur a single time. 0.95% to 1.5% of the sample is in the top ten clones. The intended sense of this specimen's treatment or condition label: oral pan-JAK inhibitor, 5-10 mg twice daily. The material was CD4+ T cells sorted from blood, obtained around week 44, from a patient treated with tofacitinib. These receptors came from a human donor with alopecia areata.

The V gene is TRBV29-1, the J gene TRBJ1-5; D is unresolved. The germline V gene has CDR1 SQVTM and CDR2 ANQGSEA. The CDR3 has 13 amino acids. Trimming removed 2 bases at V and 3 bases at J, with 8 bases between. The CDR3 region is CSVESQPNQPQHF. CDR3 sequence (DNA): TGCAGCGTTGAATCCCAGCCCAATCAGCCCCAGCATTTT.

The rearrangement joins TRBV7-2 to TRBJ1-5; D not resolved. Trimming pared 5 bases from V and 4 bases from J, leaving 12 bases between. The CDR3 is 14 residues long. Germline loops: CDR1 SGHTA, CDR2 FQGNSA. CDR3 coding DNA: TGTGCCAGCAGCGGAAACCTGGGGAATCAGCCCCAGCATTTT. Its translation is CASSGNLGNQPQHF.

Only a few counts were recorded for this clone. The CDR3 coding sequence is TGTGCCAGCAGCTTTACCGGGACAGTCAACACCGGGGAGCTGTTTTTT. Encoded protein: CASSFTGTVNTGELFF. The chain is built from TRBV5-5 and TRBJ2-2; 7 bases match TRBD1. The CDR3 runs to 16 residues. Germline V gene lookup returns CDR1 SGHKS and CDR2 YYEKEE (reference sequence). The V segment lost 2 bases and the J segment 2 bases; nucleotides outside the gene matches: 6.

The chain recombines TRBV27 with TRBJ2-4; possible D gene TRBD2, 6 bases. CDR3 length equals 12 residues. Germline-derived CDR1 and CDR2 are MNHEY and SMNVEV (reference sequence). The V gene lost 5 bases and the J gene lost 15 bases, with 17 bases spanning the gap. CDR3 bases: TGTGCCAGCAGTCCGGACCCTAGCGCGTTGTACTTC. Protein sequence: CASSPDPSALYF.

The chain has TRBV29-1 and TRBJ2-3, with TRBD2 as a possible D gene (6 bases). The CDR3 spans 13 residues. Trimming took off 4 bases at V and 4 bases at J, with 12 bases between the two ends. Germline V CDR1 and CDR2: SQVTM, ANQGSEA. CDR3 amino acids: CSVGGVSADTQYF. DNA of the CDR3: TGCAGCGTTGGGGGGGTTTCGGCAGATACGCAGTATTTT.

V gene TRBV4-2 combines with J gene TRBJ1-2, with 8 bases aligning to TRBD1. V gave up 4 bases and J gave up 3 bases; unmatched junction bases: 10. CDR1 and CDR2 (germline): LGHNA, YNFKEQ. The CDR3 extends over 16 amino acids. The CDR3 DNA is TGTGCCAGCAGCCCCTCCGGACAGGGCGTCGACTATGGCTACACCTTC. Translated: CASSPSGQGVDYGYTF.

V is TRBV29-1 and J is TRBJ1-2; D gene ambiguous. V shed 6 bases and J shed 5 bases, with 16 bases lying between them. CDR1 and CDR2 (germline): SQVTM, ANQGSEA. The CDR3 extends over 13 amino acids. In DNA, the CDR3 is TGCAGCGTAGACACCCTAGGAGCATATGGCTACACCTTC. This encodes CSVDTLGAYGYTF.

The V call is TRBV15, the J call TRBJ2-7, with D perhaps given as TRBD1 or TRBD2 (5 bases each). Germline-derived CDR1 and CDR2 are LNHNV and YYDKDF (reference sequence). V lost 3 bases to trimming and J lost 0 bases, with 12 bases between them. This CDR3 is built from 15 residues. In DNA, the CDR3 is TGTGCCACCAGCAGTGGGGGTGGCTACTCCTACGAGCAGTACTTC. Protein: CATSSGGGYSYEQYF.

This clone appeared once. The V gene is TRBV7-2, the J gene TRBJ1-1; D possibly corresponds to TRBD1 (5 bases). V was shortened by 5 bases and J by 1 base, with 14 bases between the two germline ends. This CDR3 contains 15 residues. Germline loops: CDR1 SGHTA, CDR2 FQGNSA. The chain's CDR3 is CASSATGAKNTEAFF. In DNA, the CDR3 is TGTGCCAGCAGCGCAACCGGGGCCAAGAACACTGAAGCTTTCTTT.

This clone is a singleton in its sample. This chain joins TRBV14 and TRBJ1-2; D remains ambiguous. The CDR3 is made up of 13 amino acids. V lost 6 bases to trimming and J lost 3 bases, with 11 bases between them. Germline V gene sequence: CDR1 SGHDN, CDR2 FVKESK. This CDR3 is CASSSWADYGYTF. The CDR3 DNA reads as TGTGCCAGCAGTTCTTGGGCAGACTATGGCTACACCTTC.

The J gene is TRBJ2-7, the V gene TRBV29-1; D remains ambiguous. The CDR3 loop spans 12 amino acids. The germline V gene encodes CDR1 SQVTM and CDR2 ANQGSEA. The V end lost 1 base, the J end lost 2 bases, and 6 bases lay between the germline ends. The CDR3 DNA sequence: TGCAGCGTTGAAGTCCCCACCTACGAGCAGTACTTC. Translation gives CSVEVPTYEQYF.

The gene calls are TRBV5-1 and TRBJ1-2; TRBD1 matches at 8 bases. Germline values: CDR1 SGHRS, CDR2 YFSETQ. V dropped 0 bases and J dropped 8; count of bases not matched to a gene: 6. This CDR3 comprises 14 residues. In DNA, the CDR3 is TGCGCCAGCAGCTTGGAAGGACAGGGTCTCGGCTACACCTTC. Its translation: CASSLEGQGLGYTF.

This clone has more than one count but fewer than ten. The V and J genes are TRBV7-9 and TRBJ2-7; 9 nucleotides agree with TRBD1. CDR3 length: 15 residues. Per the germline V gene, CDR1 is SEHNR and CDR2 is FQNEAQ (reference sequence). V lost 2 bases to trimming and J lost 6 bases; unmatched junction nucleotides: 8. CDR3 coding DNA: TGTGCCAGCAGCTTAACGGGACAGGGTTCGTCCGAGCAGTACTTC. It encodes CASSLTGQGSSEQYF.

About this clone itself: Additional DNA sequences in this sample encode the identical CDR3. The rearrangement links TRBV29-1 to TRBJ1-1, with D possibly being TRBD1 (5 bases). The germline V gene has CDR1 SQVTM and CDR2 ANQGSEA. The CDR3 runs 10 residues. Trimming pared 7 bases from V and 5 bases from J, leaving 8 bases between. CDR3 loop: CSAGGTEAFF. The CDR3 nucleotides are TGCAGCGCGGGGGGAACTGAAGCTTTCTTT.

V usage is TRBV11-2 and J usage is TRBJ2-5, with D unresolved. With 0 bases removed from V and 0 bases from J, the gap between germline ends came to 11 bases. The CDR3 length is 16 residues. The germline gives CDR1 SGHAT, CDR2 FQNNGV. The CDR3 spells CASSLDQLTYQETQYF. The CDR3 coding sequence is TGTGCCAGCAGCTTAGACCAGTTGACGTACCAAGAGACCCAGTACTTC.

This chain joins TRBV30 and TRBJ2-2; D gene ambiguous. This CDR3 is 16 amino acids long. Trimming took 0 bases from V and 0 from J, leaving 11 bases between them. Germline V CDR1 and CDR2: GTSNPN, SVGIG (reference sequence). The CDR3 nucleotides are TGTGCCTGGAGTGTAGGCAGCCCAGCGAACACCGGGGAGCTGTTTTTT. Protein sequence: CAWSVGSPANTGELFF.

This clone has at least ten counts. The CDR3 DNA sequence: TGTGCCAGCAGCTTACCAGGGGAAAATCAGCCCCAGCATTTT. Its translation: CASSLPGENQPQHF. This chain joins TRBV5-6 and TRBJ1-5; a weak D match, TRBD1 (6 bases). Per the germline V gene, CDR1 is SGHDT and CDR2 is YYEEEE. V shed 2 bases and J shed 4 bases, with 10 bases lying between them. CDR3 length: 14 amino acids.